The 27 T cell receptor beta chains in this list originate from one sample, sequenced in a study of blood T cell repertoires in COVID-19. The table came from immunoSEQ multiplex PCR; TCRdb's copy has only in-frame clones and leaves some out. This table has some 100,000 clones, 70% to 90% appearing once. What was sequenced was peripheral blood. The receptors come from a woman aged 60-70 years with acute or convalescent COVID-19.

The rearrangement uses TRBV28 and TRBJ1-5, with a weak D call TRBD1 (5 bases). This CDR3 spans 15 amino acids. Germline V gene lookup returns CDR1 MDHEN and CDR2 SYDVKM. Trimming took off 1 base at V and 0 bases at J, with 7 bases between the two ends. The chain's CDR3 is CASSLSGNSNQPQHF. In nucleotides, the CDR3 is TGTGCCAGCAGTTTATCAGGGAATAGCAATCAGCCCCAGCATTTT.

The rearrangement uses TRBV19 and TRBJ2-1, with D hard to call. The germline V gene encodes CDR1 LNHDA and CDR2 SQIVND (reference sequence). Trimming took 9 bases from V and 7 from J, leaving 16 bases between them. This CDR3 is built from 13 residues. The CDR3: CASRATPPNEQFF. Here the CDR3 DNA reads TGTGCCAGCAGAGCGACGCCACCGAATGAGCAGTTCTTC.

The rearrangement links TRBV10-3 to TRBJ1-3; no reliable D call. V was cut by 5 bases and J by 0 bases, with 11 bases left in between. Germline V gene sequence: CDR1 ENHRY, CDR2 SYGVKD. There are 15 residues in the CDR3. The CDR3 loop is CAISSNGVSGNTIYF. CDR3 DNA sequence: TGTGCCATCAGTTCAAACGGGGTCTCTGGAAACACCATATATTTT.

The rearrangement links TRBV5-1 to TRBJ2-3, with D possibly matching TRBD1 (5 bases). V lost 6 bases and J lost 4, with 12 bases in between. The CDR3 spans 13 residues. From germline, CDR1 is SGHRS and CDR2 YFSETQ. This chain's CDR3 is CASNRQQADTQYF. CDR3 DNA sequence: TGCGCCAGCAACCGACAGCAGGCAGATACGCAGTATTTT.

The chain recombines TRBV10-3 with TRBJ1-2, with a weak D call TRBD1 (6 bases). The CDR3 is made up of 13 amino acids. From germline, CDR1 is ENHRY and CDR2 SYGVKD. V was clipped by 2 bases and J by 8 bases, with 12 bases between them. CDR3 loop: CAISERQGSGYTF. The CDR3 DNA reads as TGTGCCATCAGTGAGCGCCAGGGGAGCGGCTACACCTTC.

The chain employs TRBV30 and TRBJ1-5; D not resolved. V lost 4 bases to trimming and J lost 1 base, with 11 bases between them. This CDR3 has 14 amino acids. From germline, CDR1 is GTSNPN and CDR2 SVGIG (reference sequence). CDR3 in DNA: TGTGCCTGGAACTTGCCCCCCAGCAATCAGCCCCAGCATTTT. It yields the protein CAWNLPPSNQPQHF.

This chain uses TRBV29-1 with TRBJ1-2; D might be TRBD1 (5 bases). Germline CDR1 SQVTM, CDR2 ANQGSEA. The CDR3 totals 12 residues. The V and J ends lost 2 bases and 8 bases respectively, with 12 bases between them. CDR3 DNA sequence: TGCAGCGTTGAAAATGCTTGGGGCGGCTACACCTTC. This codes for CSVENAWGGYTF.

The V gene is TRBV12-3 or TRBV12-4, the J gene TRBJ2-7, with D unclear. The CDR3 covers 11 residues. The V end lost 7 bases, the J end lost 0 bases, and 4 bases lay between the germline ends. Here the CDR3 DNA reads TGTGCCAGCACCCACTCCTACGAGCAGTACTTC. Translation: CASTHSYEQYF.

The gene calls are TRBV7-2 and TRBJ2-1; the D is unclear. With 3 bases removed from V and 5 bases from J, the gap between germline ends came to 8 bases. The germline V gene encodes CDR1 SGHTA and CDR2 FQGNSA. The CDR3 loop spans 13 amino acids. CDR3 region: CASSFVPNNEQFF. The DNA of the CDR3 is TGTGCCAGCAGCTTTGTCCCTAACAATGAGCAGTTCTTC.

The chain combines TRBV28 with TRBJ1-1, with 9 bases aligning to TRBD1. The CDR3 is 15 residues long. J lost 1 base, V lost 1 base, and 1 base had no gene match. Germline CDR1 is MDHEN and CDR2 is SYDVKM. This CDR3 reads CASSLSGQGNTEAFF. The CDR3 coding sequence is TGTGCCAGCAGTTTATCGGGACAGGGGAACACTGAAGCTTTCTTT.

This chain joins TRBV6-5 and TRBJ1-1; D is uncertain. The V end was cut by 7 bases, the J end by 3 bases, with 6 bases between. The CDR3 is 11 amino acids. Germline V lookup: CDR1 MNHEY, CDR2 SVGAGI. CDR3 coding DNA: TGTGCCAGCAAGAACTACACTGAAGCTTTCTTT. Translation gives CASKNYTEAFF.

The chain links TRBV2 to TRBJ2-1; D uncertain. Germline CDR1 is SNHLY and CDR2 is FYNNEI. The germline V and J ends were trimmed by 5 bases and 4 bases, with 3 bases remaining between them. This CDR3 has 11 amino acids. Here the CDR3 DNA reads TGTGCCAGCAGTACATACAATGAGCAGTTCTTC. It specifies CASSTYNEQFF.

The V and J genes are TRBV6-5 and TRBJ1-2, with 12 positions matching TRBD1. The CDR3 has 14 residues. The trim removed 8 bases at V and 4 bases at J, leaving 5 bases unmatched. Germline V gene lookup returns CDR1 MNHEY and CDR2 SVGAGI. Written as DNA, the CDR3 is TGTGCCAGCCGGGACAGGGGGCGTCTCTATGGCTACACCTTC. The encoded protein is CASRDRGRLYGYTF.

V gene TRBV6-6 combines with J gene TRBJ2-2; 8 bases map to TRBD2. Germline V gene data show CDR1 as MNHNY and CDR2 as SVGAGI (reference sequence). This CDR3 has 13 amino acids. The trim removed 6 bases at V and 5 bases at J, leaving 2 bases unmatched. The CDR3 region is CASRLAGTGELFF. CDR3 nucleotides: TGTGCCAGCAGGCTAGCGGGTACCGGGGAGCTGTTTTTT.

This chain connects TRBV2 to TRBJ1-1; D not resolved. V was trimmed by 4 bases and J by 0 bases, leaving 6 bases between them. The CDR3 has 13 amino acids. Germline lookup yields CDR1 SNHLY and CDR2 FYNNEI. CDR3 sequence: CASSVLLNTEAFF. The CDR3 nucleotides read TGTGCCAGCAGTGTTCTCCTGAACACTGAAGCTTTCTTT.

The chain recombines TRBV28 with TRBJ1-5; 8 bases are shared with TRBD1. V was clipped by 11 bases and J by 6 bases; unmatched bases: 12. The CDR3 is 14 residues long. The V gene's germline CDR1 is MDHEN and CDR2 SYDVKM. CDR3: CASAPGGEGQPQHF. In nucleotides, the CDR3 is TGTGCCTCAGCCCCAGGGGGCGAGGGTCAGCCCCAGCATTTT.

This sequence joins TRBV19 and TRBJ2-1; the match to TRBD2 covers 8 bases. The V gene's germline CDR1 is LNHDA and CDR2 SQIVND (reference sequence). After removal of 3 bases from V and 5 bases from J, the junction contained 6 bases not matched to a gene. The CDR3 runs 15 residues. CDR3 sequence reads: CASSMERGTNNEQFF. The CDR3 DNA follows: TGTGCCAGTAGTATGGAGCGGGGGACTAACAATGAGCAGTTCTTC.

V is TRBV2 and J is TRBJ2-7; TRBD2 matches at 8 bases. V lost 1 base, J lost 2 bases, and 4 bases stayed unmatched. The CDR3 extends over 15 amino acids. The V gene's germline CDR1 is SNHLY and CDR2 FYNNEI. CDR3 nucleotide sequence: TGTGCCAGCAGTGAAGGGGCGGGAGGTCCCTACGAGCAGTACTTC. Encoded protein: CASSEGAGGPYEQYF. Complete variable domain (other parts from reference TRBV2 and TRBJ2-7): EPEVTQTPSHQVTQMGQEVILRCVPISNHLYFYWYRQILGQKVEFLVSFYNNEISEKSEIFDDQFSVERPDGSNFTLKIRSTKLEDSAMYFCASSEGAGGPYEQYFGPGTRLTVT.

This clone was detected a few times. This chain joins TRBV6-4 and TRBJ2-3; 8 bases map to TRBD2. V shed 3 bases and J 2 bases; nucleotides not matched to a gene: 7. The CDR3 sequence is 16 residues long. The germline V gene encodes CDR1 MRHNA and CDR2 SNTAGT. Here the CDR3 DNA reads TGTGCCAGCAGTGAAGTCGCGGGGGGCAACACAGATACGCAGTATTTT. This translates into CASSEVAGGNTDTQYF.

The chain recombines TRBV6-5 with TRBJ2-7; TRBD2 matches at 12 bases. Germline CDR1 reads MNHEY; CDR2 reads SVGAGI. This CDR3 comprises 15 residues. V dropped 4 bases and J dropped 5; count of bases not matched to a gene: 6. The CDR3 region is CASSSGLAGRDEQYF. The CDR3 DNA reads as TGTGCCAGCAGTTCAGGACTAGCGGGAAGGGACGAGCAGTACTTC.

The chain has TRBV30 and TRBJ2-3, with 13 bases identical to TRBD2. V lost 3 bases and J lost 6; bases outside the gene matches: 6. Germline V CDR1 and CDR2: GTSNPN, SVGIG (reference sequence). The CDR3 totals 15 residues. CDR3 DNA: TGTGCCTGGAGCGACACACTAGCGGGGGGGGATACGCAGTATTTT. Translating it yields CAWSDTLAGGDTQYF.

The rearrangement uses TRBV6-5 and TRBJ1-1; D perhaps matches TRBD1 (5 bases). Trimming shortened V by 5 bases and J by 0 bases, and 7 bases separated the two germline ends. Looked up from germline, CDR1 is MNHEY and CDR2 is SVGAGI. This CDR3 is 13 amino acids long. CDR3 sequence (DNA): TGTGCCAGCAGTAGGACACTGAACACTGAAGCTTTCTTT. It translates to CASSRTLNTEAFF.

The gene calls are TRBV28 and TRBJ1-5; the match to TRBD1 covers 7 bases. CDR3 length: 18 amino acids. The J segment lost 0 bases and the V segment lost 5 bases, leaving 13 bases of the junction unmatched. Germline CDR1 MDHEN, CDR2 SYDVKM. The CDR3 nucleotides are TGTGCCAGCAGTGGCGAAGGGACAGCCTATTATAGCAATCAGCCCCAGCATTTT. Its protein is CASSGEGTAYYSNQPQHF.

V is TRBV5-1 and J is TRBJ2-7; D possibly corresponds to TRBD2 (6 bases). The CDR3 has 15 residues. Per the germline V gene, CDR1 is SGHRS and CDR2 is YFSETQ. Between the trimmed V and J ends, which lost 7 bases and 3 bases, there was a span of 20 bases. For the CDR3, the DNA is TGCGCCAGCCCACCTGGACGGCGGGAATACTACGAGCAGTACTTC. It encodes CASPPGRREYYEQYF.

This clone was picked up one time. The J gene is TRBJ2-1, the V gene TRBV5-1; maybe TRBD2 (6 bases). The germline V and J ends were trimmed by 1 base and 5 bases, with 13 bases remaining between them. CDR1 and CDR2 from the germline V gene are SGHRS and YFSETQ. The CDR3 has 15 residues. CDR3 loop: CASSLMPTRNNEQFF. CDR3 coding DNA: TGCGCCAGCAGCTTGATGCCGACTAGGAACAATGAGCAGTTCTTC.

As DNA, the CDR3 is TGTGCCATCAAAATGACAGGGCCCACTGAAGCTTTCTTT. Amino acids: CAIKMTGPTEAFF. V and J are TRBV24-1 and TRBJ1-1; TRBD1 matches 7 bases. The length of the CDR3 is 13 residues. Trimming removed 11 bases from V and 4 bases from J; junction bases left unmatched: 9. Germline CDR1 is KGHDR and CDR2 is SFDVKD.

This clone was seen a handful of times. V usage is TRBV9 and J usage is TRBJ2-7; 11 bases match TRBD2. Trimming cost V 0 bases and J 6 bases; bases outside gene matches: 8. This CDR3 is 16 amino acids long. Per germline, CDR1 SGDLS and CDR2 YYNGEE. CDR3 sequence (DNA): TGTGCCAGCAGCGTAGAGGGACTAGCGGTTCGGGGCGAGCAGTACTTC. Its protein is CASSVEGLAVRGEQYF.